This record covers a single T cell receptor (beta chain). The antigen is not known. Expressed TCRB transcripts were sequenced because the isolated RNA had all been reverse transcribed beforehand. Mean read depth for naive, central memory and regulatory T cell samples was approximately 3.57 million reads. The data were produced by immunoSEQ multiplex PCR, yet TCRdb's version contains in-frame clones alone and is incomplete. The table records hundreds of thousands of clones, 25% to 35% of them present only once. This sample was included in a study of beta chain features in type 1 diabetes. Overall study context: On cell yields, gender and age, patients and healthy donors were similar. Notes on the study in general: Lower insertion and higher deletion counts appeared at VDJ junctions in type 1 diabetes patients. Over-representation of high TCR-expressing cells was a possible consequence of cDNA sequencing.

This CDR3 comprises 13 residues. Trimming removed 6 bases from V and 6 bases from J, with 12 bases in between. The germline V gene encodes CDR1 ENHRY and CDR2 SYGVKD. This chain joins TRBV10-3 and TRBJ2-1; the D gene could be TRBD1 or TRBD2 (5 bases each). This TCR was sampled from a man between 18 and 29 years old in good health. The sequencing sample was made of naive CD4+ T cells from blood. The CDR3 bases are TGTGCCATCAGACCGGACGGGGCCAATGAGCAGTTCTTC. This codes for CAIRPDGANEQFF.